This TCR beta chain was profiled in a study of blood T cell repertoires in COVID-19. Study context: Spain, Italy and the United States supplied samples that represented acute and convalescent COVID-19. PBMCs, B-cell-depleted T cells, or T cells were the source of the cDNA or gDNA that made up the material.

In the study's own analysis: Amplification of reference gene primers provided the estimated nucleated cell counts. Repertoires were generated with immunoSEQ multiplex PCR, while TCRdb's copy carries only in-frame clones and drops some. V, J and clone size are taken as reported in that table, and D and trimming were inferred from the DNA itself. The table has around 160,000 clones, about 84% seen once; the top ten hold 10% to 15%. The V gene end was trimmed by 0 bases and the J gene end by 2 bases; junction bases not matched to a gene: 5. Germline V CDR1 and CDR2: SGDLS, YYNGEE. The CDR3 totals 17 residues.

V gene TRBV9 combines with J gene TRBJ2-5, with TRBD2 matching 12 bases. This clonotype was obtained from a man in his 60s with active or convalescent COVID-19. The sequencing input was peripheral blood. The CDR3 region has the DNA TGTGCCAGCAGCGTAGGTGCTAGCGGGAGGGAGCAAGAGACCCAGTACTTC. As protein: CASSVGASGREQETQYF.